Listed below are T cell receptor beta chains from one sample, sequenced in a study of OX40 agonist ivuxolimab in advanced cancers. TCRdb's table, derived via immunoSEQ multiplex PCR, lists solely in-frame clones and lacks some. This sample has roughly 74,000 clones, with around 87% found just once. Source: CD4+ or CD8+ T cells sorted from blood, taken in a trial of the OX40 agonist ivuxolimab. These receptors all come from an adult with an advanced solid tumor such as melanoma, head and neck, liver or kidney cancer. Both conserved end residues are part of each CDR3. The D gene is left open where the match is weak. Part of the rows lack a size; the others show once, few, many or a class for expanded clones.

clone_size j_call v_call d_call cdr3_length cdr3_aa cdr3_nt
once TRBJ2-3 TRBV30 - 12 CAWSGGRTTQYF TGTGCCTGGAGTGGCGGGCGTACTACGCAGTATTTT
- TRBJ2-5 TRBV5-1 TRBD2 17 CASSLFRPLAGYGTQYF TGCGCCAGCAGCTTATTCCGGCCACTAGCGGGATATGGGACCCAGTACTTC
- TRBJ2-2 TRBV5-1 - 14 CASSFSTNTGELFF TGCGCCAGCAGCTTTTCTACGAACACCGGGGAGCTGTTTTTT
- TRBJ2-5 TRBV7-8 - 14 CASSKGGPQETQYF TGTGCCAGCAGCAAAGGAGGGCCCCAAGAGACCCAGTACTTC
once TRBJ2-7 TRBV11-2 - 12 CASSLTGLEQYF TGTGCCAGCAGCTTAACAGGGCTCGAGCAGTACTTC
- TRBJ1-2 TRBV5-1 - 15 CASRGTVGANYGYTF TGCGCCAGCAGAGGGACGGTGGGCGCTAACTATGGCTACACCTTC
- TRBJ1-4 TRBV6-5 - 15 CASSRGGIDNEKLFF TGTGCCAGCAGCCGGGGTGGGATCGACAATGAAAAACTGTTTTTT
- TRBJ2-1 TRBV4-2 - 17 CASSQDPPSWSYNEQFF TGTGCCAGCAGCCAAGATCCTCCCAGCTGGTCCTACAATGAGCAGTTCTTC
- TRBJ2-3 TRBV7-8 TRBD1 12 CASSTGEGTQYF TGTGCCAGCAGTACAGGGGAAGGTACGCAGTATTTT
once TRBJ1-2 TRBV6-1 - 15 CASSERKEGRYGYTF TGTGCCAGCAGTGAACGGAAGGAGGGGCGTTATGGCTACACCTTC
- TRBJ1-1 TRBV5-1 - 14 CASTTSVAGTEAFF TGCGCCAGCACAACAAGTGTGGCGGGTACTGAAGCTTTCTTT
- TRBJ2-2 TRBV19 - 15 CASSIGAIRTGELFF TGTGCCAGTAGTATTGGTGCGATACGGACCGGGGAGCTGTTTTTT
- TRBJ2-1 TRBV5-4 TRBD2 17 CASSWRGTSGRAWGEFF TGTGCCAGCAGCTGGAGGGGCACTAGCGGGAGGGCCTGGGGGGAGTTCTTC
- TRBJ2-3 TRBV5-4 TRBD1 13 CASSLDRADTQYF TGTGCCAGCAGCCTGGACAGGGCCGATACGCAGTATTTT
- TRBJ2-5 TRBV6-5 - 13 CASSRSQWETQYF TGTGCCAGCTCCAGATCCCAGTGGGAGACCCAGTACTTC
- TRBJ2-7 TRBV27 - 15 CASSLEGRAAYEQYF TGTGCCAGCAGTTTAGAGGGCAGGGCTGCCTACGAGCAGTACTTC
- TRBJ1-1 TRBV6-5 - 12 CASTSRNTEAFF TGTGCCAGCACTTCGAGGAACACTGAAGCTTTCTTT
- TRBJ2-6 TRBV11-2 - 15 CASSLPGTGANVLTF TGTGCCAGCAGCTTACCGGGGACCGGGGCCAACGTCCTGACTTTC